This TCR beta chain was recorded in a study of post-analysis software for immune sequencing data. Study summary: Disease courses included relapsing-remitting, secondary progressive and progressive-relapsing multiple sclerosis.

CDR3 length: 15 amino acids. CDR1 and CDR2 (germline): DFQATT, SNEGSKA (reference sequence). V dropped 2 bases and J dropped 4 bases, with 17 bases sitting between them. Prepared libraries of TCR beta cDNA carried unique molecular identifiers. T cells numbering roughly 1 to 10 million yielded a few hundred thousand cDNA molecules. TCRdb fed the PCR reads into MiXCR, producing one record per CDR3 protein. The sample gives 350,000 to 500,000 distinct CDR3 sequences, over 30% of which show up once; around 8% is in the top ten. Overall study findings and caveats: Normalized Chao1 diversity was significantly reduced in patients versus controls. TRBV5-6, TRBV5-1 and TRBV20-1 were among a handful of TRBV segments more frequent in patients than controls.

In this sample, this clonotype turned up a few times. What it binds is not known. The TCR comes from a girl under 10 years old with multiple sclerosis. The V and J genes are TRBV20-1 and TRBJ1-2; possible D gene TRBD1, 5 bases. The sample consisted of blood. For the CDR3, the DNA is TGCAGTGCTAGACTTATACAGGCTCGAGGCTATGGCTACACCTTC. This codes for CSARLIQARGYGYTF.